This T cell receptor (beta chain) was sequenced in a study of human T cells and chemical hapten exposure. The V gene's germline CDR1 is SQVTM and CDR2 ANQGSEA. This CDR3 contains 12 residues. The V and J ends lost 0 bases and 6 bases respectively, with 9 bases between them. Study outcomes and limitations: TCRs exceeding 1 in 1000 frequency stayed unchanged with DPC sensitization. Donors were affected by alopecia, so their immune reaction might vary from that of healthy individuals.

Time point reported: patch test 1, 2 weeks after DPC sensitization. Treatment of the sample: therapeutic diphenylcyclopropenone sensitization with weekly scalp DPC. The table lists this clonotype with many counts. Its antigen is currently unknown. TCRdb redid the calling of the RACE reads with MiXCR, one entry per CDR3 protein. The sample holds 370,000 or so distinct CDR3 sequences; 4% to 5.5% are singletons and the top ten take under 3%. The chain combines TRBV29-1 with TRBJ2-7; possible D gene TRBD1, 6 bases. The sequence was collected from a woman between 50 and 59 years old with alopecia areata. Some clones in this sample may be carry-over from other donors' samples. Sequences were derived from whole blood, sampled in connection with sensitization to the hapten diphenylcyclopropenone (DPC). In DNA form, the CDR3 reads TGCAGCGTTGAAGAAGGGGGAACCGAGCAGTACTTC. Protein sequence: CSVEEGGTEQYF.